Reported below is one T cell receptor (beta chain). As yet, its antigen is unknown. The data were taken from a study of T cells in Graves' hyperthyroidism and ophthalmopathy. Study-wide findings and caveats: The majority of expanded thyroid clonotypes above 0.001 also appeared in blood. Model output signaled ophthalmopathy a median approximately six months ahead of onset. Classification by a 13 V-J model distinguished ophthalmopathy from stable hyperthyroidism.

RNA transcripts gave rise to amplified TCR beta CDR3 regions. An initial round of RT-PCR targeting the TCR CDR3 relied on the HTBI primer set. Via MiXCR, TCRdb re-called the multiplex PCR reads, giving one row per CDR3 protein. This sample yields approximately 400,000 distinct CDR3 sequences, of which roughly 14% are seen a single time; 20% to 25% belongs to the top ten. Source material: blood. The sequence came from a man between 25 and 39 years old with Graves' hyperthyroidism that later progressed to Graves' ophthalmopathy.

CDR3 nucleotides: TGTGCCAGTAGTATGGCAGGGGTCTCCTACGAGCAGTACTTC. Translating it yields CASSMAGVSYEQYF. V and J are TRBV19 and TRBJ2-7, with D tentatively TRBD1 (6 bases). The CDR3 totals 14 residues. The V gene's germline CDR1 is LNHDA and CDR2 SQIVND (reference sequence). The germline V and J ends were trimmed by 3 bases and 0 bases, with 9 bases remaining between them.